The sequence of this T cell receptor (beta chain) was determined in a study of identical twins. Overall study findings and caveats: Weaker excess twin sharing was observed in beta out-of-frame sequences.

The CDR3 has 12 amino acids. The V and J ends lost 6 bases and 2 bases respectively, with 7 bases between them. Germline lookup yields CDR1 SNHLY and CDR2 FYNNEI. This clonotype was seen repeatedly, ten times or more. Its antigen is as yet unknown. cDNA molecules carried unique molecular identifiers, and template switching added a universal primer site. TCRdb redid the calling of the 5' RACE reads with MiXCR, one entry per CDR3 protein. The table lists about 390,000 distinct CDR3 sequences, 9% to 10% of them singletons, with roughly 8.7% in the top ten. The sequence was collected from a woman aged 50 to 60 in good health. V is TRBV2 and J is TRBJ1-2, with D unclear. Sequenced sample: naive T cells sorted from blood. The DNA for the CDR3 is TGTGCCAGCAGGGGTCTAAACTATGGCTACACCTTC. Its translation is CASRGLNYGYTF.